A selection of T cell receptor beta chains follows, all from one sample in a study of cytomegalovirus exposure and HLA in healthy donors. TCRdb's copy holds only in-frame clones and misses some; the assay was immunoSEQ multiplex PCR. The sample carries about 140,000 clones, about 75% recorded once. The sample consisted of PBMCs. These receptors were taken from a man aged 25 to 40 in good health and CMV-seronegative. CDR3s include the opening cysteine and the closing phenylalanine or tryptophan. D genes are given only for firm matches. The size of a clone is reported for some rows only, either as once, few or many, or as a class for expanded clones.

V gene	clone size	D gene	J gene	CDR3 protein	CDR3 DNA
TRBV25-1	few	.	TRBJ2-1	CASIGSASYNEQFF	TGTGCCAGCATAGGAAGCGCCTCCTACAATGAGCAGTTCTTC
TRBV11-3	.	.	TRBJ2-1	CASSRSGTGVNEQFF	TGTGCCAGCAGCCGATCCGGGACTGGAGTCAATGAGCAGTTCTTC
TRBV6-1	.	.	TRBJ1-1	CASSDSTGPGWKAFF	TGTGCCAGCAGTGACTCTACAGGGCCCGGGTGGAAAGCTTTCTTT
TRBV5-4	.	.	TRBJ2-2	CASSSYTGTGELFF	TGTGCCAGCAGCTCTTATACAGGGACCGGGGAGCTGTTTTTT
TRBV4-1	.	TRBD2	TRBJ2-2	CASSQEALAANTGELFF	TGCGCCAGCAGCCAAGAGGCCCTAGCGGCCAACACCGGGGAGCTGTTTTTT
TRBV5-1	few	.	TRBJ2-7	CASSNRGLGQLRSSYEQYF	TGCGCCAGCAGCAATAGGGGCCTTGGACAACTTAGGTCGTCCTACGAGCAGTACTTC
TRBV6-6	once	TRBD1	TRBJ2-2	CASSYSEGATGELFF	TGTGCCAGCAGTTACTCTGAGGGGGCCACCGGGGAGCTGTTTTTT
TRBV28	.	TRBD1	TRBJ1-6	CASSLPDRDNSPLHF	TGTGCCAGCAGTTTACCTGACAGGGACAATTCCCCCCTCCACTTT
TRBV5-4	.	TRBD1	TRBJ2-7	CASSPQTGGGEQYF	TGTGCCAGCAGCCCACAAACAGGGGGCGGCGAGCAGTACTTC
TRBV2	.	TRBD1	TRBJ1-4	CARGQGAEKLFF	TGTGCCAGAGGACAGGGGGCTGAAAAACTGTTTTTT
TRBV2	.	TRBD2	TRBJ2-5	CASSDAGGPGETQYF	TGTGCCAGCAGTGACGCGGGAGGGCCGGGGGAGACCCAGTACTTC
TRBV5-1	once	.	TRBJ1-1	CASSLLGETEAFF	TGCGCCAGCAGCTTGCTGGGAGAAACTGAAGCTTTCTTT
TRBV6-5	.	.	TRBJ1-5	CASRTGNQPQHF	TGTGCCAGCAGGACAGGCAATCAGCCCCAGCATTTT
TRBV7-9	.	.	TRBJ2-2	CASSHTAAPGELFF	TGTGCCAGCAGCCACACAGCAGCCCCCGGGGAGCTGTTTTTT
TRBV7-6	.	TRBD1	TRBJ2-5	CASSFPGQQETQYF	TGTGCCAGCAGCTTCCCGGGACAGCAAGAGACCCAGTACTTC
TRBV19	.	.	TRBJ2-7	CASRTAANYEQYF	TGTGCCAGTCGCACAGCGGCCAACTACGAGCAGTACTTC
TRBV6-5	few	.	TRBJ2-5	CASSENRRETQYF	TGTGCCAGCAGTGAAAACCGTCGGGAGACCCAGTACTTC
TRBV10-3	few	.	TRBJ2-1	CAISLARDEQFF	TGTGCCATCAGTCTAGCTAGGGATGAGCAGTTCTTC
TRBV6-5	.	.	TRBJ1-1	CASIRTGETTEAFF	TGTGCCAGCATACGCACCGGGGAAACCACTGAAGCTTTCTTT
TRBV7-9	.	.	TRBJ1-2	CASSLGLRGAGSPFDYTF	TGTGCCAGCAGCTTAGGTCTACGTGGTGCAGGCTCCCCGTTTGACTACACCTTC
TRBV29-1	once	TRBD1	TRBJ2-4	CSVRTGAASSIQYF	TGCAGCGTTCGGACAGGGGCCGCCTCCTCCATTCAGTACTTC
TRBV4-2	.	.	TRBJ2-5	CASSQVGQGQETQYF	TGTGCCAGCAGCCAAGTCGGGCAGGGCCAAGAGACCCAGTACTTC
TRBV11-3	.	.	TRBJ2-7	CASSLGGGSTYEQYF	TGTGCCAGCAGCTTAGGCGGAGGGTCAACCTACGAGCAGTACTTC
TRBV19	.	TRBD2	TRBJ2-3	CASSPRLAGVTDTQYF	TGTGCCAGTAGTCCGAGACTAGCGGGGGTCACAGATACGCAGTATTTT
TRBV9	.	TRBD1	TRBJ1-1	CASSSGGREAFF	TGTGCCAGCAGCTCAGGGGGGCGTGAAGCTTTCTTT
TRBV20-1	.	.	TRBJ2-2	CSGGNTGELFF	TGCAGTGGAGGGAACACCGGGGAGCTGTTTTTT
TRBV19	few	.	TRBJ2-6	CASTNRVSGANGLTF	TGTGCCAGTACCAATCGAGTCTCTGGGGCCAACGGCCTGACTTTC
TRBV13	.	TRBD1	TRBJ2-7	CASSVGTDSNFLYEQYF	TGTGCCAGCAGCGTAGGGACAGACTCCAATTTCTTGTACGAGCAGTACTTC
TRBV28	.	.	TRBJ1-5	CASSPRTPTNQPQHF	TGTGCCAGCAGTCCGAGGACACCGACCAATCAGCCCCAGCATTTT
TRBV6-1	.	.	TRBJ1-2	CASSVQGGGYGYTF	TGTGCCAGCAGCGTACAGGGCGGCGGCTATGGCTACACCTTC
TRBV5-6	.	.	TRBJ2-2	CASSFGTLNTGELFF	TGTGCCAGCAGCTTCGGGACACTGAACACCGGGGAGCTGTTTTTT
TRBV5-6	.	.	TRBJ1-2	CASSWLQGGYTF	TGTGCCAGCAGCTGGCTACAGGGCGGCTACACCTTC
TRBV11-2	.	TRBD2	TRBJ2-7	CASSSSGSFGEQYF	TGTGCCAGCAGCTCTAGCGGGAGTTTCGGCGAGCAGTACTTC
TRBV7-9	.	TRBD1	TRBJ1-4	CASSFHDRGGEKLFF	TGTGCCAGCAGCTTTCATGACAGGGGAGGTGAAAAACTGTTTTTT
TRBV11-2	.	.	TRBJ1-1	CASSHGGTEAFF	TGTGCCAGCAGCCACGGGGGCACTGAAGCTTTCTTT
TRBV5-4	.	.	TRBJ1-2	CASSRTIADQTEYTF	TGTGCCAGCAGCCGAACGATAGCGGACCAGACCGAATACACCTTC
TRBV5-4	.	TRBD2	TRBJ2-5	CASSKTSGRYEAQYF	TGTGCCAGCAGCAAGACTAGCGGGAGATATGAGGCCCAGTACTTC
TRBV19	.	.	TRBJ2-2	CASSKYGGFTGELFF	TGTGCCAGTAGCAAATACGGCGGGTTCACCGGGGAGCTGTTTTTT
TRBV7-9	.	.	TRBJ1-3	CASSFQGAYGNTIYF	TGTGCCAGCAGCTTTCAAGGGGCGTACGGAAACACCATATATTTT
TRBV6-1	.	TRBD2	TRBJ2-7	CASSPLAGNPYEQYF	TGTGCCAGCAGCCCTCTAGCGGGGAACCCCTACGAGCAGTACTTC
TRBV19	.	.	TRBJ1-2	CASSKNPRSYGYTF	TGTGCCAGTAGTAAGAATCCTCGCAGCTATGGCTACACCTTC
TRBV6-1	.	.	TRBJ2-3	CASSRQGSDTQYF	TGTGCCAGCAGTCGCCAGGGCTCAGATACGCAGTATTTT
TRBV11-2	.	TRBD1	TRBJ2-5	CASSFGQGETQYF	TGTGCCAGCAGCTTTGGACAGGGAGAGACCCAGTACTTC
TRBV10-2	once	.	TRBJ1-5	CASSELGVRNQPQHF	TGCGCCAGCAGTGAGTTAGGGGTTCGCAATCAGCCCCAGCATTTT
TRBV6-5	.	.	TRBJ2-3	CASRSPSTDTQYF	TGTGCCAGCAGATCCCCAAGCACAGATACGCAGTATTTT
TRBV5-1	few	.	TRBJ1-4	CASSFQPGHAGEKLFF	TGCGCCAGCAGCTTTCAACCGGGACACGCGGGTGAAAAACTGTTTTTT
TRBV18	.	TRBD1	TRBJ1-1	CASSLGQGNTEAFF	TGTGCCAGCTCACTCGGACAGGGGAACACTGAAGCTTTCTTT
TRBV27	.	.	TRBJ2-1	CASSLSPGVSYNEQFF	TGTGCCAGCAGTTTATCTCCCGGAGTCTCCTACAATGAGCAGTTCTTC
TRBV15	.	TRBD1	TRBJ1-1	CATSLLGTGLNTEAFF	TGTGCCACCAGCCTACTTGGGACAGGGCTGAACACTGAAGCTTTCTTT
TRBV7-9	.	.	TRBJ1-3	CASSPDSRNTIYF	TGTGCCAGCAGCCCGGACAGTAGAAACACCATATATTTT
TRBV5-1	.	.	TRBJ2-3	CASSFVRGGSGADTQYF	TGCGCCAGCAGCTTCGTGCGTGGGGGCTCAGGGGCAGATACGCAGTATTTT
TRBV5-5	.	.	TRBJ2-5	CASGRAISTGNQETQYF	TGTGCCAGCGGAAGAGCGATCTCCACAGGGAACCAAGAGACCCAGTACTTC